Listed here are 13 T cell receptor beta chains from one sample, sequenced in a study of radiation and T cells in renal cell carcinoma. Repertoires were generated with immunoSEQ multiplex PCR, while TCRdb's copy carries only in-frame clones and drops some. The table has over 55,000 clones, around 76% seen once; the top ten hold roughly 7.4%. Time point denoted: blood 2 weeks post-SBRT. Treatment given: 15 Gy SBRT to primary tumor, nephrectomy 4 weeks later. Sample: blood, taken from a patient whose treatment included radiotherapy and nephrectomy. The receptors come from a man aged 55 to 70 with renal cell carcinoma.

Worth noting for this clone: Other DNA sequences in the sample encode the same CDR3. The rearrangement joins TRBV9 to TRBJ1-5, with TRBD1 identical over 8 bases. J was trimmed by 7 bases and V by 2 bases; bases with no gene match: 5. The CDR3 is 14 amino acids. Germline CDR1 is SGDLS and CDR2 is YYNGEE. The CDR3 coding sequence is TGTGCCAGCAGCGTCGGACAGGGAGGCCAGCCCCAGCATTTT. It is translated as CASSVGQGGQPQHF.

The J gene is TRBJ2-5, the V gene TRBV4-3; D is possibly TRBD1 or TRBD2 (6 bases each). Trimming cost V 0 bases and J 5 bases, with 16 bases left between them. The CDR3 covers 16 residues. The germline V gene encodes CDR1 LGHNA and CDR2 YSLEER. As DNA, the CDR3 is TGCGCCAGCAGCCAAGATCGGAGAGGGGGGACGGAGACCCAGTACTTC. Translated, it gives CASSQDRRGGTETQYF.

Written as DNA, the CDR3 is TGTGCCAGCAGCTTGGTTAGGAGCGGGGGTACGCAAGAGACCCAGTACTTC. Translated, it gives CASSLVRSGGTQETQYF. This chain joins TRBV5-6 and TRBJ2-5; 8 bases line up with TRBD2. After removal of 0 bases from V and 2 bases from J, the junction contained 9 bases not matched to a gene. CDR1 is SGHDT, CDR2 YYEEEE, per germline. The CDR3 has 17 amino acids.

V usage is TRBV14 and J usage is TRBJ2-5; no clear D gene. The CDR3 covers 14 residues. V shed 0 bases and J shed 4 bases, with 9 bases lying between them. In germline, CDR1 is SGHDN, CDR2 FVKESK. CDR3 loop: CASSQDPIRETQYF. DNA of the CDR3: TGTGCCAGCAGCCAAGATCCCATCCGAGAGACCCAGTACTTC. The whole variable domain, remainder taken from reference TRBV14 and TRBJ2-5, is EAGVTQFPSHSVIEKGQTVTLRCDPISGHDNLYWYRRVMGKEIKFLLHFVKESKQDESGMPNNRFLAERTGGTYSTLKVQPAELEDSGVYFCASSQDPIRETQYFGPGTRLLVL.

This clone appeared a single time. The gene calls are TRBV14 and TRBJ2-7; a weak D match, TRBD1 (5 bases). The germline V gene has CDR1 SGHDN and CDR2 FVKESK. This CDR3 contains 15 residues. V lost 1 base and J lost 0, with 10 bases in between. CDR3 loop: CASSQAGSSSYEQYF. The CDR3, as DNA: TGTGCCAGCAGCCAAGCAGGGTCGAGCTCCTACGAGCAGTACTTC.

With respect to this clone: At one end, the junction sequence differs from germline, possibly due to a read error. In DNA, the CDR3 is TGCGCCAGCAGCCAGGGGGCCGCCTACTACTTC. This gives the protein CASSQGAAYYF. The V gene is TRBV4-3, the J gene TRBJ1-2; a possible D gene is TRBD1 (6 bases). The germline CDR1 and CDR2 sequences are LGHNA and YSLEER. The CDR3 is 11 residues long.

This clone showed up just a few times. DNA for the CDR3: TGCGCCAGCAGCTTACAGGGTACCGGGGAGCTGTTTTTT. Its protein product is CASSLQGTGELFF. The chain couples TRBV5-1 to TRBJ2-2; a possible D gene is TRBD1 (6 bases). Germline V gives CDR1 SGHRS, CDR2 YFSETQ. The CDR3 spans 13 residues. The V end was cut by 2 bases, the J end by 5 bases, with 7 bases between.

The V call is TRBV9, the J call TRBJ2-3, with D possibly being TRBD2 (5 bases). The V end was cut by 5 bases, the J end by 3 bases, with 16 bases between. The CDR3 totals 15 residues. Germline V gene data show CDR1 as SGDLS and CDR2 as YYNGEE. CDR3 sequence reads: CASRRTLQQTDTQYF. In nucleotides, the CDR3 is TGTGCCAGCAGACGGACTCTTCAGCAAACAGATACGCAGTATTTT.

This clone has a handful of counts. The rearrangement joins TRBV7-6 to TRBJ2-3, with unresolved D. Trimming took 0 bases from V and 8 from J, leaving 9 bases between them. CDR3 size: 13 residues. CDR1 and CDR2 from the germline V gene are SGHVS and FNYEAQ. The CDR3 protein is CASSLADFSTQYF. The CDR3 coding sequence is TGTGCCAGCAGCTTAGCCGATTTTTCTACGCAGTATTTT.

This chain uses TRBV11-2 with TRBJ1-2; 8 bases match TRBD1. Germline loops: CDR1 SGHAT, CDR2 FQNNGV. The V and J ends lost 5 bases and 8 bases, in that order; junction bases with no gene match: 7. This CDR3 has 13 residues. The CDR3 nucleotides are TGTGCCAGCAGCCATGGACAGGGAGGAGGCTACACCTTC. Amino acid sequence: CASSHGQGGGYTF.

The chain links TRBV5-6 to TRBJ2-3; D is ambiguous. This CDR3 spans 14 amino acids. Trimming took off 4 bases at V and 5 bases at J, with 14 bases between the two ends. Germline V lookup: CDR1 SGHDT, CDR2 YYEEEE. CDR3 bases: TGTGCCAGCAGCCCACGGACCCAGGTAGATACGCAGTATTTT. Translated, it gives CASSPRTQVDTQYF.

The V and J genes are TRBV7-8 and TRBJ2-3; D unresolved. The V end was cut by 6 bases, the J end by 4 bases, with 14 bases between. The CDR3 covers 14 residues. Per germline, CDR1 SGHVS and CDR2 FQNEAQ. The CDR3, as DNA: TGTGCCAGCAGTTCGACTGCAGAGGCAGATACGCAGTATTTT. Its translation: CASSSTAEADTQYF.

This rearrangement joins TRBV4-1 to TRBJ1-4, with D maybe TRBD1 (6 bases). Germline V CDR1 and CDR2: MGHRA, YSYEKL. V dropped 0 bases and J dropped 8 bases, with 10 bases sitting between them. The CDR3 runs to 14 residues. CDR3 amino acids: CASSQEGTLEKLFF. The CDR3 bases are TGCGCCAGCAGCCAAGAGGGGACACTAGAAAAACTGTTTTTT.